These 21 T cell receptor beta chains were sequenced from one sample in a study of radiotherapy plus CTLA-4 blockade in lung cancer. Generated by immunoSEQ multiplex PCR, the TCRdb table keeps only in-frame clones and is missing some. The sample has over 85,000 clones, 88% seen once; the top ten hold approximately 5%. This material consisted of peripheral blood, taken from a patient treated with radiotherapy plus ipilimumab. These TCRs come from a human donor with non-small cell lung cancer that progressed on radiotherapy plus ipilimumab.

As to this clone: This specimen includes other DNA sequences encoding the same CDR3. The chain recombines TRBV6-1 with TRBJ1-4; D unresolved. The CDR3 runs to 13 residues. V was shortened by 1 base and J by 3 bases, with 3 bases between the two germline ends. The V gene's germline CDR1 is MNHNS and CDR2 SASEGT. The CDR3 DNA sequence: TGTGCCAGCAGTGAAGGGCCTAATGAAAAACTGTTTTTT. Translated: CASSEGPNEKLFF.

The chain has TRBV15 and TRBJ2-5; no clear D gene. Between the trimmed V and J ends, which lost 8 bases and 3 bases, there was a span of 16 bases. CDR1 is LNHNV and CDR2 is YYDKDF in the germline V gene (reference sequence). The CDR3 runs 14 residues. CDR3 residues: CATGYLKGEETQYF. DNA of the CDR3: TGTGCCACCGGGTACCTTAAGGGTGAAGAGACCCAGTACTTC.

The gene calls are TRBV10-3 and TRBJ1-2; no firm D call. V lost 8 bases and J lost 8, with 24 bases in between. The CDR3 is made up of 15 amino acids. Per germline, CDR1 ENHRY and CDR2 SYGVKD. The CDR3: CAISSSIVGQVGYTF. The CDR3 DNA follows: TGTGCCATCTCTTCAAGTATCGTGGGCCAGGTCGGCTACACCTTC.

This clone was seen more than once but under ten times. The genes are TRBV19 and TRBJ2-5, with 7 positions matching TRBD1. This CDR3 contains 13 residues. Losses at the gene ends were 7 bases for V and 7 bases for J; bases not matched to a gene: 9. Germline V gene lookup returns CDR1 LNHDA and CDR2 SQIVND (reference sequence). The CDR3, as DNA: TGTGCCAGTACGGAGACAGGGCTCGGGACCCAGTACTTC. Protein sequence: CASTETGLGTQYF.

This chain uses TRBV18 with TRBJ2-5, with D uncertain. Germline CDR1 KGHSH, CDR2 LQKENI. There are 14 residues in the CDR3. Trimming removed 6 bases at V and 8 bases at J, with 19 bases between. The CDR3 loop reads CASSALATEGTQYF. In DNA, the CDR3 is TGTGCCAGCTCCGCGTTAGCCACCGAAGGAACCCAGTACTTC.

This clone was seen a handful of times. The chain couples TRBV7-6 to TRBJ2-3; 8 bases match TRBD1. Per the germline V gene, CDR1 is SGHVS and CDR2 is FNYEAQ. V gave up 4 bases and J gave up 1 base; unmatched junction bases: 4. The CDR3 is 15 amino acids. CDR3 nucleotide sequence: TGTGCCAGCAGCTCGACAGGGGCGGGCACAGATACGCAGTATTTT. Its translation is CASSSTGAGTDTQYF. The whole variable domain, filled in from reference TRBV7-6 and TRBJ2-3, reads GAGVSQSPRYKVTKRGQDVALRCDPISGHVSLYWYRQALGQGPEFLTYFNYEAQQDKSGLPNDRFSAERPEGSISTLTIQRTEQRDSAMYRCASSSTGAGTDTQYFGPGTRLTVL.

The chain joins TRBV5-1 to TRBJ2-5, with D possibly TRBD2 on 6 matching bases. The germline gives CDR1 SGHRS, CDR2 YFSETQ. V lost 3 bases to trimming and J lost 3 bases, with 12 bases between them. This CDR3 contains 14 residues. The CDR3 DNA reads as TGCGCCAGCAGCTCCGGAGGGACCAAAGAGACCCAGTACTTC. Residues: CASSSGGTKETQYF.

This clone appeared a few times. The rearrangement joins TRBV5-1 to TRBJ1-3, with D unclear. Germline assignment: CDR1 SGHRS and CDR2 YFSETQ. This CDR3 has 15 amino acids. Trimming took 1 base from V and 0 from J, leaving 8 bases between them. The chain's CDR3 is CASSLPGGSGNTIYF. DNA for the CDR3: TGCGCCAGCAGCTTGCCTGGAGGCTCTGGAAACACCATATATTTT.

The chain recombines TRBV5-1 with TRBJ2-7, with D possibly called TRBD1 or TRBD2 (6 bases each). Trimming pared 2 bases from V and 3 bases from J, leaving 15 bases between. The CDR3 has 15 residues. CDR1 SGHRS and CDR2 YFSETQ come from the germline V gene. CDR3 in amino acids: CASSLGGTTNYEQYF. The CDR3 DNA sequence: TGCGCCAGCAGCTTAGGCGGGACAACAAACTACGAGCAGTACTTC.

The genes are TRBV29-1 and TRBJ1-5; no clear D gene. V dropped 7 bases and J dropped 9 bases, with 19 bases sitting between them. Germline CDR1 reads SQVTM; CDR2 reads ANQGSEA. There are 13 residues in the CDR3. CDR3 nucleotides: TGCAGCGCCACGGTGCTTAACAGCGGGCCCCAGCATTTT. Translating gives CSATVLNSGPQHF.

The rearrangement links TRBV30 to TRBJ1-2; TRBD1 aligns across 10 bases. In germline, CDR1 is GTSNPN, CDR2 SVGIG (reference sequence). Unmatched junction bases numbered 10, after V lost 8 bases and J lost 4 bases. The CDR3 has 14 residues. The CDR3 is CAGTGTGVFYGYTF. CDR3 in DNA: TGTGCCGGAACCGGGACAGGGGTATTCTATGGCTACACCTTC.

The chain links TRBV9 to TRBJ2-1; the D gene could be TRBD1 or TRBD2 (5 bases each). The V gene lost 3 bases and the J gene lost 7 bases, with 17 bases spanning the gap. The germline gives CDR1 SGDLS, CDR2 YYNGEE. This CDR3 spans 15 amino acids. For the CDR3, the DNA is TGTGCCAGCAGCGAACAGTCGGGGACGGGTAATGAGCAGTTCTTC. It yields the protein CASSEQSGTGNEQFF.

The chain uses TRBV2 and TRBJ1-1; D is unresolved. Germline V gene lookup returns CDR1 SNHLY and CDR2 FYNNEI. Trimming removed 8 bases at V and 0 bases at J, with 16 bases between. The CDR3 is 15 amino acids. CDR3 sequence reads: CASQTWLGMNTEAFF. DNA for the CDR3: TGTGCCAGCCAGACATGGTTAGGTATGAACACTGAAGCTTTCTTT.

V and J are TRBV5-1 and TRBJ1-4, with D hard to call. V lost 4 bases and J 10 bases, leaving 14 bases between the germline ends. This CDR3 is 13 amino acids long. Germline CDR1 reads SGHRS; CDR2 reads YFSETQ. This CDR3 reads CASSAYSLGKLFF. DNA of the CDR3: TGCGCCAGCAGCGCCTACAGTTTAGGAAAACTGTTTTTT.

The chain couples TRBV21-1 to TRBJ1-1. TRBV21-1 counts as a pseudogene. The CDR3 is 17 residues long. The CDR3 reads CASSERRRGYMNTEAFF. The CDR3 nucleotides are TGTGCCAGCTCCGAGCGCAGGAGGGGATACATGAACACTGAAGCTTTCTTT.

The chain recombines TRBV4-1 with TRBJ2-1; 10 bases map to TRBD2. The CDR3 sequence is 15 residues long. CDR1 MGHRA and CDR2 YSYEKL come from the germline V gene. Trimming cost V 4 bases and J 8 bases; bases outside gene matches: 8. The CDR3 sequence: CASSPRASGSYEQFF. As DNA, the CDR3 is TGCGCCAGCAGCCCCCGCGCTAGCGGGAGTTATGAGCAGTTCTTC.

The CDR3 sequence: CASSAREVGETQYF. The DNA for the CDR3 is TGTGCCAGCAGCGCCAGGGAGGTAGGAGAGACCCAGTACTTC. The chain recombines TRBV28 with TRBJ2-5; TRBD2 is a possible D gene (6 bases). From germline, CDR1 is MDHEN and CDR2 SYDVKM. This CDR3 is built from 14 residues. The V end lost 6 bases, the J end lost 4 bases, and 15 bases lay between the germline ends.

The genes are TRBV18 and TRBJ1-2, with D unclear. V was cut by 2 bases and J by 8 bases, with 15 bases left in between. Germline V gene data show CDR1 as KGHSH and CDR2 as LQKENI. This CDR3 spans 14 amino acids. The CDR3 bases are TGTGCCAGCTCACCAGACCAGGCATTGGGAGGCTACACCTTC. The encoded protein is CASSPDQALGGYTF.

The V and J genes are TRBV7-3 and TRBJ2-3, with TRBD2 identical over 7 bases. Trimming removed 5 bases from V and 6 bases from J; junction bases left unmatched: 8. From germline, CDR1 is SGHTA and CDR2 FQGTGA. The CDR3 covers 14 residues. CDR3 in amino acids: CASSRGLIRDTQYF. The CDR3 nucleotides read TGTGCCAGCAGCCGGGGACTAATAAGGGATACGCAGTATTTT.

The chain links TRBV29-1 to TRBJ1-2; 7 bases fit TRBD1. V lost 6 bases and J lost 2; bases outside the gene matches: 21. Germline CDR1 reads SQVTM; CDR2 reads ANQGSEA. The CDR3 length is 18 residues. The chain's CDR3 is CSVSQIQRWQGGNYGYTF. CDR3 bases: TGCAGCGTATCCCAAATTCAAAGGTGGCAGGGGGGCAACTATGGCTACACCTTC. Based on the CDR3 plus reference TRBV29-1 and TRBJ1-2, the full variable domain is SAVISQKPSRDICQRGTSLTIQCQVDSQVTMMFWYRQQPGQSLTLIATANQGSEATYESGFVIDKFPISRPNLTFSTLTVSNMSPEDSSIYLCSVSQIQRWQGGNYGYTFGSGTRLTVV.

The chain links TRBV15 to TRBJ2-5; D might be TRBD1 or TRBD2, each matching 5 bases. The CDR3 loop spans 12 amino acids. Germline V gives CDR1 LNHNV, CDR2 YYDKDF (reference sequence). V lost 1 base and J lost 9, with 9 bases in between. CDR3 region: CATSRGGRSQYF. The CDR3 DNA reads as TGTGCCACCAGCAGAGGGGGGAGATCCCAGTACTTC.